This is a list of T cell receptor beta chains from one sample in a study of control samples from healthy donors and cancer patients. Libraries were prepared by immunoSEQ multiplex PCR; TCRdb keeps only in-frame clonotypes and omits some of them. This sample carries around 100,000 clones, more than 75% of them seen once, and the ten largest clones take approximately 20%. The specimen was blood. The receptors here all came from a woman aged 50 to 60 in good health. The CDR3 runs from the conserved cysteine through the conserved F or W. Each record gives: J gene, clone size, V gene, D gene, CDR3 protein, CDR3 DNA. A D gene is named only where the DNA matches it firmly. Some rows have no size entry. The others give once, few or many, or a class for an expanded clone.

>TRBJ2-2|.|TRBV7-7|.
CASSLGPTNTGELFF
TGTGCCAGCAGCTTAGGACCTACGAACACCGGGGAGCTGTTTTTT
>TRBJ2-5|.|TRBV13|TRBD1
CASSNSLPRQGTPYF
TGTGCCAGCAGCAACTCGCTACCCCGACAGGGAACCCCGTACTTC
>TRBJ2-7|.|TRBV10-2|.
CASTEGGYEQYF
TGCGCCAGCACCGAGGGCGGCTACGAGCAGTACTTC
>TRBJ2-1|.|TRBV5-1|TRBD2
CATASGTSGGGAGNEQFF
TGCGCCACCGCTTCCGGGACTAGCGGAGGAGGGGCGGGCAATGAGCAGTTCTTC
>TRBJ1-5|.|TRBV1|.
CTSSQDRGRRAVNQPQHF
TGCACCAGCAGCCAAGACAGAGGACGCAGGGCGGTCAATCAGCCCCAGCATTTT
>TRBJ2-1|.|TRBV2|.
CASRGVYNEQFF
TGTGCCAGCCGGGGAGTCTACAATGAGCAGTTCTTC
>TRBJ2-1|.|TRBV5-1|TRBD2
CASSDSGGRNNEQFF
TGCGCCAGCAGCGACAGCGGGGGGCGAAACAATGAGCAGTTCTTC
>TRBJ1-3|.|TRBV27|TRBD1
CASSEQGATGNTIYF
TGTGCCAGCAGTGAACAGGGGGCTACTGGAAACACCATATATTTT
>TRBJ1-5|.|TRBV6-5|.
CASSSFPGEQHF
TGTGCCAGCAGTTCTTTCCCAGGAGAGCAGCATTTT
>TRBJ1-1|.|TRBV2|TRBD1
CASRGTGDTEAFF
TGTGCCAGCAGGGGGACAGGGGACACTGAAGCTTTCTTT
>TRBJ2-5|.|TRBV6-5|.
CASSYRGQPRAETQYF
TGTGCCAGCAGTTACCGAGGACAGCCTAGGGCGGAGACCCAGTACTTC
>TRBJ1-4|.|TRBV6-5|.
CASSSGQPNEKLFF
TGTGCCAGCAGTTCTGGACAGCCTAATGAAAAACTGTTTTTT
>TRBJ1-1|.|TRBV6-2/TRBV6-3|.
CASSLSGGGGMIFPEAFF
TGTGCCAGCAGCCTCTCGGGGGGGGGCGGAATGATCTTCCCTGAAGCTTTCTTT
>TRBJ2-3|.|TRBV12-5|TRBD2
CASGDTGGAAISIYF
TGTGCTAGTGGTGATACGGGGGGGGCAGCTATATCGATATATTTT
>TRBJ2-5|.|TRBV11-2|.
CASSPPPPGKVQETQYF
TGTGCCAGCAGCCCCCCCCCTCCGGGTAAAGTCCAAGAGACCCAGTACTTC
>TRBJ2-7|.|TRBV20-1|.
CSTPLGGEQYF
TGCAGTACCCCCTTGGGGGGCGAGCAGTACTTC
>TRBJ1-1|once|TRBV5-1|.
CASREAANTEAFF
TGCGCCAGCAGGGAAGCGGCGAACACTGAAGCTTTCTTT
>TRBJ1-5|.|TRBV4-1|.
CASSQGGSSRSNQPQHF
TGCGCCAGCAGCCAAGGAGGCTCCTCTCGGAGCAATCAGCCCCAGCATTTT
>TRBJ1-1|.|TRBV10-3|.
CAISESLGVGYTEAFF
TGTGCCATCAGTGAGTCGTTGGGGGTAGGGTACACTGAAGCTTTCTTT
>TRBJ2-7|.|TRBV19|.
CASSQNPGLSYEQYF
TGTGCCAGTAGTCAGAACCCCGGGCTATCCTACGAGCAGTACTTC
>TRBJ2-1|.|TRBV5-1|.
CASSDPWRPNEQFF
TGCGCCAGCAGCGACCCTTGGAGGCCCAATGAGCAGTTCTTC
>TRBJ1-3|.|TRBV15|.
CATSRGGSSGNTIYF
TGTGCCACCAGCAGAGGTGGTAGCTCTGGAAACACCATATATTTT
>TRBJ2-3|.|TRBV6-1|.
CASSEGGSKHTQYF
TGTGCCAGCAGTGAAGGTGGGAGTAAGCATACGCAGTATTTT
>TRBJ1-5|.|TRBV2|TRBD1
CASRGQGSQPQHF
TGTGCCAGCAGGGGACAGGGTAGTCAGCCCCAGCATTTT
>TRBJ1-2|.|TRBV6-5|.
CALLVGGAKDGYTF
TGTGCCCTCTTGGTGGGGGGCGCGAAGGATGGCTACACCTTC
>TRBJ1-4|.|TRBV7-9|.
CASSFGTANEKLFF
TGTGCCAGCAGCTTCGGGACGGCTAATGAAAAACTGTTTTTT
>TRBJ2-7|.|TRBV7-9|TRBD1
CASSSRRTGLSYEQYF
TGTGCCAGCAGCTCCAGACGGACAGGGCTCTCCTACGAGCAGTACTTC
>TRBJ2-7|.|TRBV9|.
CASGKTEATYEQYF
TGTGCCAGCGGAAAGACAGAAGCTACCTACGAGCAGTACTTC
>TRBJ2-1|few|TRBV7-3|.
CASSYLGTGSYNEQFF
TGTGCCAGCAGCTACCTAGGGACCGGCTCCTACAATGAGCAGTTCTTC
>TRBJ2-1|.|TRBV24-1|TRBD2
CATSRGSGGNEQFF
TGTGCCACCAGTAGGGGTAGCGGGGGGAATGAGCAGTTCTTC
>TRBJ1-1|once|TRBV7-3|TRBD1
CASIAPGTGRTEAFF
TGTGCCAGCATCGCTCCGGGGACAGGGAGGACTGAAGCTTTCTTT
>TRBJ1-2|.|TRBV28|.
CASRPVIPNYGYTF
TGTGCCAGCAGGCCAGTGATTCCGAACTATGGCTACACCTTC
>TRBJ1-3|once|TRBV30|.
CAWSRRSSGNTIYF
TGTGCCTGGAGTCGTCGGAGCTCTGGAAACACCATATATTTT
>TRBJ1-5|.|TRBV19|.
CASSINEISVEPQHF
TGTGCCAGTAGTATTAATGAGATCTCTGTGGAGCCCCAGCATTTT
>TRBJ2-2|once|TRBV15|.
CATSREPPGYPGELFF
TGTGCCACCAGCAGAGAACCCCCGGGATATCCCGGGGAGCTGTTTTTT
>TRBJ2-2|.|TRBV11-2|TRBD1
CASSPGGVTGELFF
TGTGCCAGCAGTCCAGGGGGCGTCACCGGGGAGCTGTTTTTT
>TRBJ1-1|.|TRBV6-5|TRBD1
CASSPGQGGAEAFF
TGTGCCAGCAGCCCGGGACAGGGAGGCGCTGAAGCTTTCTTT
>TRBJ2-1|.|TRBV4-3|.
CASSLLRADDENEQFF
TGCGCCAGCAGCCTTTTGCGGGCCGACGACGAGAATGAGCAGTTCTTC
>TRBJ2-2|.|TRBV3-1/TRBV3-2|.
CASLDTGELFF
TGTGCCAGCCTGGACACCGGGGAGCTGTTTTTT
>TRBJ1-1|.|TRBV7-8|.
CASSLVSANTEAFF
TGTGCCAGCAGCTTAGTGTCTGCGAACACTGAAGCTTTCTTT